These 26 T cell receptor beta chains were all obtained from the same sample, sequenced in a study of cytomegalovirus exposure and HLA in healthy donors. 60 Vbeta and 13 Jbeta primers were used in PCR. Here immunoSEQ multiplex PCR was the method, and the copy in TCRdb shows in-frame clones only, minus some. The profile shows approximately 90,000 clones, over 65% of them singletons. Material: PBMCs. The receptor set was obtained from a man aged 35-49 years in good health and CMV-seronegative.

This chain connects TRBV6-6 to TRBJ2-5; maybe TRBD2 (6 bases). Germline assignment: CDR1 MNHNY and CDR2 SVGAGI (reference sequence). V lost 10 bases to trimming and J lost 5 bases, with 14 bases between them. This CDR3 contains 12 residues. The CDR3 DNA follows: TGTGCCACCCGCGGGGCAACGGAGACCCAGTACTTC. It yields the protein CATRGATETQYF.

CDR3 bases: TGCAGCGTTGGGGACAGCTCCTACGAGCAGTACTTC. Its protein is CSVGDSSYEQYF. The V and J genes are TRBV29-1 and TRBJ2-7; 7 bases align to TRBD1. The CDR3 contains 12 residues. Trimming at V came to 4 bases and at J to 0 bases, leaving 0 bases not matched to a gene. Per germline, CDR1 SQVTM and CDR2 ANQGSEA.

This chain uses TRBV7-8 with TRBJ2-1; TRBD2 is a possible D gene (6 bases). Germline loops: CDR1 SGHVS, CDR2 FQNEAQ. The germline V and J ends were trimmed by 4 bases and 7 bases, with 23 bases remaining between them. CDR3 length: 17 residues. In DNA form, the CDR3 reads TGTGCCAGCAGCTCAGCCCTCTTGCGGGATTTTTGGAATGAGCAGTTCTTC. Protein product: CASSSALLRDFWNEQFF.

The chain recombines TRBV6-5 with TRBJ2-7; TRBD1 agrees at 8 bases. V gave up 6 bases and J gave up 4 bases; unmatched junction bases: 5. This CDR3 has 13 residues. Germline V gene sequence: CDR1 MNHEY, CDR2 SVGAGI. CDR3 nucleotide sequence: TGTGCCAGCAGAAGGCAGGGGGCGTACGAGCAGTACTTC. Amino acids: CASRRQGAYEQYF.

Only a few counts were recorded for this clone. V is TRBV5-1 and J is TRBJ1-2, with D unresolved. Germline values: CDR1 SGHRS, CDR2 YFSETQ. V lost 4 bases to trimming and J lost 0 bases, with 7 bases between them. The CDR3 runs to 13 residues. CDR3 in amino acids: CASSLGTNYGYTF. Written as DNA, the CDR3 is TGCGCCAGCAGCCTAGGTACTAACTATGGCTACACCTTC.

The genes are TRBV5-1 and TRBJ2-7; a possible D gene is TRBD1 (5 bases). Germline V gene sequence: CDR1 SGHRS, CDR2 YFSETQ. V was clipped by 4 bases and J by 6 bases, with 8 bases between them. CDR3 length: 11 residues. The CDR3 region has the DNA TGCGCCAGCAGCGTTGACAGCGAGCAGTACTTC. Protein sequence: CASSVDSEQYF.

The gene calls are TRBV19 and TRBJ1-5; tentative D call: TRBD1 (5 bases). Germline lookup yields CDR1 LNHDA and CDR2 SQIVND (reference sequence). V was trimmed by 5 bases and J by 1 base, leaving 9 bases between them. The CDR3 consists of 14 residues. CDR3 region: CASSFQGSNQPQHF. In DNA form, the CDR3 reads TGTGCCAGTAGTTTCCAGGGCAGCAATCAGCCCCAGCATTTT.

As DNA, the CDR3 is TGCGCCAGCAGCTCAACTTCTAGCGGGGGGAGCACAGATACGCAGTATTTT. This translates into CASSSTSSGGSTDTQYF. The chain carries TRBV5-1 and TRBJ2-3, with 11 bases fitting TRBD2. The CDR3 runs to 17 residues. After removal of 3 bases from V and 0 bases from J, the junction contained 6 bases not matched to a gene. Germline CDR1 SGHRS, CDR2 YFSETQ.

This chain links TRBV5-1 with TRBJ2-1; 14 positions match TRBD2. CDR1 and CDR2 (germline): SGHRS, YFSETQ. The CDR3 contains 18 residues. Trimming removed 0 bases from V and 2 bases from J; junction bases left unmatched: 4. CDR3 coding DNA: TGCGCCAGCAGCTTGGCGGGACTAGCGGGAGACGCCTACAATGAGCAGTTCTTC. Amino acid sequence: CASSLAGLAGDAYNEQFF.

The rearrangement uses TRBV5-1 and TRBJ2-5, with D perhaps TRBD2 (6 bases). V dropped 4 bases and J dropped 4 bases, with 14 bases sitting between them. Per the germline V gene, CDR1 is SGHRS and CDR2 is YFSETQ. The CDR3 runs to 14 residues. The CDR3 is CASSPAGGGETQYF. CDR3 nucleotides: TGCGCCAGCAGCCCGGCCGGGGGAGGAGAGACCCAGTACTTC.

The gene calls are TRBV30 and TRBJ2-4; D gene unclear. V lost 2 bases and J lost 0, with 11 bases in between. CDR1 and CDR2 from the germline V gene are GTSNPN and SVGIG (reference sequence). There are 15 residues in the CDR3. CDR3 region: CAWSRSKLAKNIQYF. The CDR3 DNA follows: TGTGCCTGGAGTCGGAGTAAACTAGCCAAAAACATTCAGTACTTC.

The chain recombines TRBV2 with TRBJ1-3; D is ambiguous. CDR1 and CDR2 from the germline V gene are SNHLY and FYNNEI. The CDR3 is 13 residues long. V was shortened by 7 bases and J by 2 bases, with 9 bases between the two germline ends. Here the CDR3 reads CASKAGTGNTIYF. The CDR3 DNA is TGTGCCAGCAAAGCGGGGACTGGAAACACCATATATTTT.

The rearrangement links TRBV9 to TRBJ1-1, with D possibly TRBD1 on 6 matching bases. CDR3 size: 15 residues. V lost 3 bases and J lost 4, with 16 bases in between. Germline CDR1 reads SGDLS; CDR2 reads YYNGEE. The CDR3 DNA sequence: TGTGCCAGCAGCGAAGGACAGTCGGTACTCACTGAAGCTTTCTTT. This sequence encodes CASSEGQSVLTEAFF.

CDR3 sequence (DNA): TGTGCCAGCAGTGAAGGGGCCTACTCTGGGGCCAACGTCCTGACTTTC. Translation: CASSEGAYSGANVLTF. The chain has TRBV2 and TRBJ2-6; D gene uncertain. This CDR3 is 16 amino acids long. The V end was cut by 1 base, the J end by 0 bases, with 7 bases between. Germline assignment: CDR1 SNHLY and CDR2 FYNNEI.

In its sample, this clone was seen a few times. The chain is built from TRBV11-2 and TRBJ1-1, with D perhaps matching TRBD1 (6 bases). The CDR3 length is 16 residues. V was cut by 1 base and J by 1 base, with 13 bases left in between. The germline gives CDR1 SGHAT, CDR2 FQNNGV. The CDR3: CASSLARGGWNTEAFF. The CDR3 nucleotides read TGTGCCAGCAGCTTAGCCCGAGGGGGTTGGAACACTGAAGCTTTCTTT.

The rearrangement links TRBV5-8 to TRBJ2-1; 8 bases line up with TRBD1. The CDR3 runs 17 residues. CDR1 is SGHTS and CDR2 is YDEGEE in the germline V gene. V dropped 0 bases and J dropped 4; count of bases not matched to a gene: 9. The CDR3 protein is CASSLGGRDRFYNEQFF. CDR3 bases: TGTGCCAGCAGCTTGGGAGGCCGGGACAGGTTTTACAATGAGCAGTTCTTC.

This sequence joins TRBV28 and TRBJ2-2, with a tentative D call TRBD1 (6 bases). CDR3 length: 17 amino acids. V lost 7 bases and J lost 1, with 19 bases in between. Germline lookup yields CDR1 MDHEN and CDR2 SYDVKM. CDR3 protein: CASIEWAGAKNTGELFF. In DNA, the CDR3 is TGTGCCAGCATTGAATGGGCAGGGGCCAAGAACACCGGGGAGCTGTTTTTT.

V usage is TRBV2 and J usage is TRBJ2-7; possible D gene TRBD1, 5 bases. CDR1 and CDR2 from the germline V gene are SNHLY and FYNNEI. The CDR3 spans 13 residues. V dropped 4 bases and J dropped 0 bases, with 7 bases sitting between them. CDR3 sequence: CASSAQASYEQYF. DNA of the CDR3: TGTGCCAGCAGTGCACAGGCCTCCTACGAGCAGTACTTC.

The gene calls are TRBV28 and TRBJ2-5; maybe TRBD1 (5 bases). The V gene's germline CDR1 is MDHEN and CDR2 SYDVKM. Trimming left V 4 bases short and J 9 bases short, with 21 bases between. This CDR3 contains 15 residues. CDR3: CASSSRSYKQDPQYF. The CDR3 coding sequence is TGTGCCAGCAGTTCCCGGTCCTACAAACAGGACCCCCAGTACTTC.

The chain employs TRBV30 and TRBJ2-1; D remains unclear. V was cut by 1 base and J by 6 bases, with 13 bases left in between. The CDR3 covers 14 residues. Germline CDR1 reads GTSNPN; CDR2 reads SVGIG (reference sequence). This CDR3 is CAWSGLPPSNEQFF. CDR3 in DNA: TGTGCCTGGAGTGGACTGCCCCCGAGCAATGAGCAGTTCTTC.

The genes are TRBV6-1 and TRBJ2-3, with TRBD2 matching 12 bases. Germline CDR1 and CDR2: MNHNS and SASEGT. V was clipped by 4 bases and J by 3 bases; unmatched bases: 5. This CDR3 contains 16 residues. The DNA of the CDR3 is TGTGCCAGCAGTGCTTCGACTAGCGGGAGTACAGATACGCAGTATTTT. Encoded protein: CASSASTSGSTDTQYF.

Relative to its sample, this clone is medium-sized (0.01 to 0.1%). V gene TRBV27 combines with J gene TRBJ1-1; TRBD1 might be the D (5 bases). This CDR3 comprises 14 residues. Germline V gene sequence: CDR1 MNHEY, CDR2 SMNVEV (reference sequence). Trimming removed 6 bases at V and 3 bases at J, with 14 bases between. CDR3 in DNA: TGTGCCAGCAGGTCAGAGGGGAGGTACACTGAAGCTTTCTTT. This codes for CASRSEGRYTEAFF.

This clone was seen only a few times. V is TRBV23-1 and J is TRBJ1-2, with D unresolved. TRBV23-1 is noted as an ORF with a role that remains uncertain. This CDR3 comprises 15 residues. Trimming removed 7 bases at V and 4 bases at J, with 19 bases between. The CDR3 reads CASTVRRRRFYGYTF. CDR3 DNA sequence: TGCGCCAGCACCGTGCGGCGGCGTAGGTTCTATGGCTACACCTTC.

Here the CDR3 reads CASGLVVGQGDLVVFF. CDR3 nucleotide sequence: TGTGCTAGTGGTTTGGTAGTGGGGCAGGGGGACCTGGTGGTGTTTTTT. The rearrangement joins TRBV12-5 to TRBJ2-2, with 7 nucleotides matching TRBD1. V was pared by 0 bases and J by 15 bases, with 16 bases of the junction left unmatched. The CDR3 sequence is 16 residues long. Germline-derived CDR1 and CDR2 are LGHNT and FRNRAP.

The rearrangement joins TRBV11-2 to TRBJ1-5; 7 bases align to TRBD1. Trimming removed 5 bases from V and 3 bases from J; junction bases left unmatched: 7. Germline V lookup: CDR1 SGHAT, CDR2 FQNNGV. The CDR3 sequence is 15 residues long. The CDR3 is CASSEGTVNNQPQHF. The CDR3 nucleotides are TGTGCCAGCAGCGAGGGGACAGTCAACAATCAGCCCCAGCATTTT.

The DNA of the CDR3 is TGCGCCAGCAGCTCGAGACAGGATTTCTATAGCAATCAGCCCCAGCATTTT. Protein sequence: CASSSRQDFYSNQPQHF. The chain uses TRBV5-1 and TRBJ1-5, with D possibly matching TRBD1 (6 bases). The V end lost 3 bases, the J end lost 0 bases, and 16 bases lay between the germline ends. The CDR3 is 17 residues long. Looked up from germline, CDR1 is SGHRS and CDR2 is YFSETQ.